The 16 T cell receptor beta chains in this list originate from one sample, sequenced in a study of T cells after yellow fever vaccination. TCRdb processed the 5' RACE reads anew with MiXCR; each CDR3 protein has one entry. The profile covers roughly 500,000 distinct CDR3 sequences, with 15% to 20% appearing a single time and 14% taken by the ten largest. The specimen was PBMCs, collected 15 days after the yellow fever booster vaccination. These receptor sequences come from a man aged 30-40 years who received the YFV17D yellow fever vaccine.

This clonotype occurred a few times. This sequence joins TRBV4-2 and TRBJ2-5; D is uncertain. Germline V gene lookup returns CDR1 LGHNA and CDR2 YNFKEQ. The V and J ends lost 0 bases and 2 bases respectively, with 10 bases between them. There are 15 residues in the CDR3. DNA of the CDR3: TGTGCCAGCAGCCAAGATGTTTCCAGTCAAGAGACCCAGTACTTC. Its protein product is CASSQDVSSQETQYF.

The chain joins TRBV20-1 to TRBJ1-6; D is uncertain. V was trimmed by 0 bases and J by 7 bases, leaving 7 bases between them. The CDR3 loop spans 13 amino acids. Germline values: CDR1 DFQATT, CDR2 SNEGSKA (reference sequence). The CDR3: CSARDVGNSPLHF. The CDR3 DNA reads TGCAGTGCTAGAGACGTCGGAAATTCACCCCTCCACTTT.

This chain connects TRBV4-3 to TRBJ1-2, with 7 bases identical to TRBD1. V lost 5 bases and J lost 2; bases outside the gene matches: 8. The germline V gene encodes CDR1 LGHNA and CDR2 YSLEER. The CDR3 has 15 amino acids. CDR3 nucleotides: TGCGCCAGCAGCTACACCGAACAGGGGAACTATGGCTACACCTTC. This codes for CASSYTEQGNYGYTF.

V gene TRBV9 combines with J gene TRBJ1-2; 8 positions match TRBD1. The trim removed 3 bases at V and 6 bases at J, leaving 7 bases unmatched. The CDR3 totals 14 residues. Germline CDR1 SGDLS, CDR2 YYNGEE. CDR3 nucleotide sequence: TGTGCCAGCAGCGCGAGCAGGGGGCTTAATGGCTACACCTTC. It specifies CASSASRGLNGYTF.

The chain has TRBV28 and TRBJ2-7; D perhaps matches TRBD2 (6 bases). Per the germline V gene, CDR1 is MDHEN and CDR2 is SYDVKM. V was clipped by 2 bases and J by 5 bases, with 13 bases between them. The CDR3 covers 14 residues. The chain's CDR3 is CASSLAGRNHEQYF. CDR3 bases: TGTGCCAGCAGTTTAGCCGGGAGAAACCACGAGCAGTACTTC.

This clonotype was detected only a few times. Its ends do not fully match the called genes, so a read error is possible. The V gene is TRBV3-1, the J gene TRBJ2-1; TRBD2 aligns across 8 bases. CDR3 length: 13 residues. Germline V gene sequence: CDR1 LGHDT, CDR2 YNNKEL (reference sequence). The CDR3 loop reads CASSQKFYGLARF. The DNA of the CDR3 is TGTGCCAGCAGCCAAAAGTTTTACGGACTAGCTCGCTTC.

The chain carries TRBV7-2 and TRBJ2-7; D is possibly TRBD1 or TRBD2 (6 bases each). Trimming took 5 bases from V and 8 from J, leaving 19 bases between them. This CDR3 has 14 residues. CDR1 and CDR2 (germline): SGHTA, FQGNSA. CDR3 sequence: CASSPTGQGRKQYF. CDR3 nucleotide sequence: TGTGCCAGCAGCCCCACCGGTCAGGGGAGGAAGCAGTACTTC.

DNA for the CDR3: TGTGCCACCAGTGGGGACCTCAAGGCTGGGGCCAACGTCCTGACTTTC. It translates to CATSGDLKAGANVLTF. V is TRBV24-1 and J is TRBJ2-6; either TRBD1 or TRBD2 may supply D (5 bases each). Germline V lookup: CDR1 KGHDR, CDR2 SFDVKD. CDR3 length: 16 amino acids. Trimming removed 5 bases from V and 2 bases from J, with 12 bases in between.

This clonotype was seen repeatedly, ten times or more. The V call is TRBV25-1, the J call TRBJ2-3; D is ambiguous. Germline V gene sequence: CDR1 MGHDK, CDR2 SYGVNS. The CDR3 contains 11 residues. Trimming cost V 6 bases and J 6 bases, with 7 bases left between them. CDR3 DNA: TGTGCCAGCAGCTATGTTGATACGCAGTATTTT. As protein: CASSYVDTQYF.

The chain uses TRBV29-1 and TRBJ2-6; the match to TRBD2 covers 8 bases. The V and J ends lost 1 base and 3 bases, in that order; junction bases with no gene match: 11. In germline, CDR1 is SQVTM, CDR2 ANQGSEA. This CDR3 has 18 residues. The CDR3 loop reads CSVEVGSGSQNGANVLTF. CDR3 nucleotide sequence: TGCAGCGTTGAAGTGGGGAGCGGGAGCCAAAATGGGGCCAACGTCCTGACTTTC.

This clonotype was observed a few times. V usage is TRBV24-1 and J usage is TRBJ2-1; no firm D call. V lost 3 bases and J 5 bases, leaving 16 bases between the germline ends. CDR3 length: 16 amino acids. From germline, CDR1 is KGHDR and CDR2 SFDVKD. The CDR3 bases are TGTGCCACCAGTGATCCAGTAGCCCGAAAAGACAATGAGCAGTTCTTC. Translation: CATSDPVARKDNEQFF.

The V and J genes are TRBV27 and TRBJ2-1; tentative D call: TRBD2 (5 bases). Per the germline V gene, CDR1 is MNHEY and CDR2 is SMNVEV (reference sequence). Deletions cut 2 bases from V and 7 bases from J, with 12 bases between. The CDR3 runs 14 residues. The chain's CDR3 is CASSLRLAVNEQFF. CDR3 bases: TGTGCCAGCAGTTTACGTCTAGCTGTGAATGAGCAGTTCTTC.

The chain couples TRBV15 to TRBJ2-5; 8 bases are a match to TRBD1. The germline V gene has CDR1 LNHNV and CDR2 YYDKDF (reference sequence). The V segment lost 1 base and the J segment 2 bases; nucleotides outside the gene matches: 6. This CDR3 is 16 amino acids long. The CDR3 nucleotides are TGTGCCACCAGCAGAGTTGGGACAGGACAGCAAGAGACCCAGTACTTC. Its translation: CATSRVGTGQQETQYF.

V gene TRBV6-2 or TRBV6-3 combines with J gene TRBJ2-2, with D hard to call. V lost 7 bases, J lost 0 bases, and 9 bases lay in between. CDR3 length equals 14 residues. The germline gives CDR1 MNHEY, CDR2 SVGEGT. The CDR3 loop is CASKSLANTGELFF. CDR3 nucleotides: TGTGCCAGCAAGAGTTTAGCGAACACCGGGGAGCTGTTTTTT.

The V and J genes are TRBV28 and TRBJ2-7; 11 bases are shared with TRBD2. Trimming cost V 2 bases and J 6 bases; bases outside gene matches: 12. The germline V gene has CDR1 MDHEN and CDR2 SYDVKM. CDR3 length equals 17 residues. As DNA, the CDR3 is TGTGCCAGCAGTTTAGCCCGCGGGGAGGGACTAGCGGTCGAGCAGTACTTC. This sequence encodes CASSLARGEGLAVEQYF.

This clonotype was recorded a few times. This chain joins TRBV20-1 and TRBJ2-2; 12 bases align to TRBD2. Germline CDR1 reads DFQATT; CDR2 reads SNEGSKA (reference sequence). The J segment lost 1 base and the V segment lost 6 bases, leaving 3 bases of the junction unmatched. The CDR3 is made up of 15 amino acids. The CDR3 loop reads CSAKLAGGNTGELFF. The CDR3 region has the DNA TGCAGTGCAAAACTAGCGGGAGGGAACACCGGGGAGCTGTTTTTT.